This T cell receptor beta chain came from a study of identical twins. Study outcomes and limitations: Memory repertoires showed no such pattern, whereas abundant cord blood beta clonotypes carried fewer insertions. Findings depended on cross-sectional statistics rather than tracking the same donors.

Everyone who donated was a healthy Caucasian. This clonotype was recorded a few times. The target antigen is unknown. The CDR3 consists of 14 residues. Germline V gene lookup returns CDR1 DFQATT and CDR2 SNEGSKA (reference sequence). V shed 3 bases and J shed 2 bases, with 14 bases lying between them. TCRdb reprocessed the 5' RACE reads via MiXCR and lists one record per CDR3 protein. This sample has 400,000 to 600,000 distinct CDR3 sequences, with around 24% found just once. Separately, the same data were catalogued under a study of yellow fever vaccine responses in identical twins.

The sequence derives from a woman aged 18 to 35 in good health. Source material: CD4+ T cells sorted from blood. The V and J genes are TRBV20-1 and TRBJ2-7; D gene unclear. This CDR3 is CSASDPKAPYEQYV. The DNA of the CDR3 is TGCAGTGCTAGTGACCCTAAGGCTCCCTACGAGCAGTACGTC.